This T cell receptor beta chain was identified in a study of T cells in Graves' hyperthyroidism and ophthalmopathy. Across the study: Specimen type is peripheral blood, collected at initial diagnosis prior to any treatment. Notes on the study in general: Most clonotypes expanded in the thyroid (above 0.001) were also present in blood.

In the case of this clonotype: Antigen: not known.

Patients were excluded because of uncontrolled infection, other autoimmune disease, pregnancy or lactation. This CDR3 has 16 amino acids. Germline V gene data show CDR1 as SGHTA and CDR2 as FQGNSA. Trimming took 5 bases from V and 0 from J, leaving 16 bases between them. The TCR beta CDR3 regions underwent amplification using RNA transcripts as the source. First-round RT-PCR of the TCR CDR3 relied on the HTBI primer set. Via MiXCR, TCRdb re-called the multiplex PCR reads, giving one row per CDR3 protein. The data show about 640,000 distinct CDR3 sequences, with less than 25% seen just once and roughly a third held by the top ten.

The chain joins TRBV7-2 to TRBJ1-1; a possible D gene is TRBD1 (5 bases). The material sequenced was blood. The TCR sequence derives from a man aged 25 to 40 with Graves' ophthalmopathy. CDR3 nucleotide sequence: TGTGCCAGCAGCCTGCTGGGGGGGAAGATGAACACTGAAGCTTTCTTT. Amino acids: CASSLLGGKMNTEAFF.